This TCR beta chain stems from a study of cytomegalovirus exposure and HLA in healthy donors. Study-wide findings and caveats: Testing in vitro showed a few CMV-associated chains specific for CMV antigens. What TCR beta sequences reportedly achieved was accurate prediction of HLA-A and HLA-B alleles in most subjects. Researchers had no immune exposure information except CMV serostatus available.

A note on this clone: The antigen is undetermined.

CDR3 size: 16 residues. Germline V lookup: CDR1 LNHNV, CDR2 YYDKDF (reference sequence). The germline V and J ends were trimmed by 5 bases and 5 bases, with 21 bases remaining between them. Vbeta (60) and Jbeta (13) primers were used in the PCR. Source study methods: A later analysis tallied about 80 million unique TCR beta chains, 9 million to 12 million of them shared. Using immunoSEQ multiplex PCR, the repertoire was profiled, and TCRdb retains in-frame clones only, with some absent. For V, J and clone size, that table is used; D and trimming come from the DNA. This repertoire includes 70,000 to 80,000 clones.

Sequences were obtained from PBMCs. The clonotype originates from a middle-aged man in good health and CMV-seronegative. V and J are TRBV15 and TRBJ2-5; possibly TRBD1 for D (7 bases). The DNA for the CDR3 is TGTGCCACCAGCGTGGGGGGTGAAGGGGGCTTTGAGACCCAGTACTTC. Its protein product is CATSVGGEGGFETQYF.